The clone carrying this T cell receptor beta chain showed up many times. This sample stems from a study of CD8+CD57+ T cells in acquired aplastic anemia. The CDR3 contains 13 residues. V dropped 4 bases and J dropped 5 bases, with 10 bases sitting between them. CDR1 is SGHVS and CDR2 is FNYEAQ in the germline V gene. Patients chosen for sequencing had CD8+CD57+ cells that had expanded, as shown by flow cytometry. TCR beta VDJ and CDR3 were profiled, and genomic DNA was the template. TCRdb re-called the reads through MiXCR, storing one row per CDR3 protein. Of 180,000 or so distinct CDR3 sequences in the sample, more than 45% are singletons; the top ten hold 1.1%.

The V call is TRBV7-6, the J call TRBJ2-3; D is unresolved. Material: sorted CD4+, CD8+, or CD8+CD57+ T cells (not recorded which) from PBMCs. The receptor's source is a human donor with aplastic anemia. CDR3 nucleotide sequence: TGTGCCAGCAGCTCGAACCTAGGAGATACGCAGTATTTT. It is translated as CASSSNLGDTQYF.